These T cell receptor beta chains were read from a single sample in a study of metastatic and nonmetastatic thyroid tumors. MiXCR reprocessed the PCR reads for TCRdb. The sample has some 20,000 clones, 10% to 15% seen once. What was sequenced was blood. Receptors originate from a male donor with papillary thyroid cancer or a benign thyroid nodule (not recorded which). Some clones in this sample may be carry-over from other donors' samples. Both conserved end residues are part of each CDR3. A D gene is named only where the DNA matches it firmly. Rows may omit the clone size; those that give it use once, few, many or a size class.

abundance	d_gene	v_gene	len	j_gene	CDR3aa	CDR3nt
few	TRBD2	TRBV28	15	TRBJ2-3	CASSLAGGPADTQYF	TGTGCCAGCAGTTTGGCGGGAGGACCGGCAGATACGCAGTATTTT
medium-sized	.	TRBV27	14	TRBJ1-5	CASSQQGPNQPQHF	TGTGCCAGCAGCCAACAGGGCCCCAATCAGCCCCAGCATTTT
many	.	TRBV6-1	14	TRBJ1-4	CASRSEGESEKLFF	TGTGCCAGCCGCAGCGAGGGGGAGAGTGAAAAACTGTTTTTT
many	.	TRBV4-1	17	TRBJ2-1	CASSSPSRDSSYNEQFF	TGCGCCAGCAGCTCCCCTTCCCGGGATAGCTCCTACAATGAGCAGTTCTTC
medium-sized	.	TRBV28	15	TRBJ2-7	CASSFHRPSSYEQYF	TGTGCCAGCAGTTTTCACCGCCCAAGCTCCTACGAGCAGTACTTC
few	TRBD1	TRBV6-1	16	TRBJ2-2	CASRGQGTANTGELFF	TGTGCCAGCAGGGGACAGGGGACCGCGAACACCGGGGAGCTGTTTTTT
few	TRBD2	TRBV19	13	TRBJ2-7	CASSIGEGYEQYF	TGTGCCAGTAGTATTGGGGAGGGGTACGAGCAGTACTTC
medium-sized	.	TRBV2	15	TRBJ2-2	CASNQNGLNTGELFF	TGTGCCAGCAATCAAAATGGACTGAACACCGGGGAGCTGTTTTTT
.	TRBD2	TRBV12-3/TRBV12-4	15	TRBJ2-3	CASSFPTSGTDTQYF	TGTGCCAGCAGTTTTCCGACTAGCGGGACCGATACGCAGTATTTT
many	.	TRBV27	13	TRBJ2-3	CASRLVSTDTQYF	TGTGCCAGCAGACTAGTCAGCACAGATACGCAGTATTTT
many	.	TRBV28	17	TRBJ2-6	CASSLPAGAGGANVLTF	TGTGCCAGCAGTTTACCGGCCGGGGCAGGCGGGGCCAACGTCCTGACTTTC
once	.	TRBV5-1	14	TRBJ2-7	CASSYRDDSYEQYF	TGCGCCAGCAGCTACCGGGACGACTCCTACGAGCAGTACTTC
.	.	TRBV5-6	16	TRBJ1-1	CATLSGGLSMNTEAFF	TGTGCCACCCTGTCCGGGGGGTTGAGCATGAACACTGAAGCTTTCTTT
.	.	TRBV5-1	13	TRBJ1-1	CASIQGGDTEAFF	TGCGCCAGCATACAGGGAGGGGACACTGAAGCTTTCTTT
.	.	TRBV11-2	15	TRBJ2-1	CASSLDGGFYNEQFF	TGTGCCAGCAGCTTAGACGGTGGGTTCTACAATGAGCAGTTCTTC